The 18 T cell receptor beta chains below come from one sample, sequenced in a study of T cells after yellow fever vaccination. MiXCR, run by TCRdb on the 5' RACE reads, gives a single entry per CDR3 protein. The sample includes 120,000 or so distinct CDR3 sequences, 13% to 15% of them seen just once. Source: CD8+ T cells sorted from PBMCs, taken 5 days after the yellow fever booster vaccination. These TCRs come from a man younger than 30 who received the YFV17D yellow fever vaccine.

The sample holds a few counts of this clonotype. The V call is TRBV6-2 or TRBV6-3, the J call TRBJ2-7, with 7 bases fitting TRBD1. J lost 4 bases, V lost 6 bases, and 9 bases had no gene match. The CDR3 sequence is 14 residues long. The germline V gene has CDR1 MNHEY and CDR2 SVGEGT. DNA for the CDR3: TGTGCCAGCAGCCTCCAGGGGGAAACGTACGAGCAGTACTTC. Its translation is CASSLQGETYEQYF.

This clonotype was seen a few times. The rearrangement links TRBV5-4 to TRBJ2-7; possibly TRBD1 or TRBD2 for D (5 bases each). This CDR3 region has 14 residues. Germline CDR1 reads SGHNT; CDR2 reads YYREEE (reference sequence). Trimming removed 4 bases at V and 1 base at J, with 12 bases between. The CDR3 sequence is CASSQGGGSYEQYF. Here the CDR3 DNA reads TGTGCCAGCAGCCAAGGTGGGGGATCCTACGAGCAGTACTTC.

This chain links TRBV12-3 or TRBV12-4 with TRBJ2-1; D assignment may be TRBD1 or TRBD2 (5 bases each). The CDR3 extends over 11 amino acids. The V end was cut by 8 bases, the J end by 6 bases, with 8 bases between. CDR3 coding DNA: TGTGCCAGCGGGGGTCTCAATGAGCAGTTCTTC. Protein: CASGGLNEQFF.

The V call is TRBV6-6, the J call TRBJ1-2; D remains ambiguous. V dropped 6 bases and J dropped 8 bases, with 7 bases sitting between them. The CDR3 covers 10 residues. The V gene's germline CDR1 is MNHNY and CDR2 SVGAGI (reference sequence). The CDR3 protein is CASSAGGYTF. The CDR3 DNA reads TGTGCCAGCAGCGCGGGGGGCTACACCTTC.

This chain connects TRBV12-3 or TRBV12-4 to TRBJ2-7; D is possibly TRBD2 (6 bases). The CDR3 covers 13 residues. Trimming stripped 5 bases from V and 7 bases from J, with 15 bases between. The CDR3 protein is CASSPVGGREQYV. CDR3 sequence (DNA): TGTGCCAGCAGTCCGGTGGGGGGAAGGGAGCAGTACGTC.

The chain joins TRBV12-3 or TRBV12-4 to TRBJ2-2; D possibly uses TRBD1 or TRBD2 (5 bases each). Trimming stripped 3 bases from V and 7 bases from J, with 15 bases between. The CDR3 loop spans 15 amino acids. CDR3 nucleotide sequence: TGTGCCAGCAGTTTGTTGGGGGTTGATGACGGGGAGCTGTTTTTT. Its protein is CASSLLGVDDGELFF.

The chain links TRBV7-8 to TRBJ1-5; the D is unclear. The CDR3 spans 16 residues. The V gene lost 2 bases and the J gene lost 0 bases, with 11 bases spanning the gap. In germline, CDR1 is SGHVS, CDR2 FQNEAQ. The DNA of the CDR3 is TGTGCCAGCAGCTTAAGGAGCATGGTTAGCAATCAGCCCCAGCATTTT. This gives the protein CASSLRSMVSNQPQHF.

A few counts support this clonotype. The rearrangement joins TRBV18 to TRBJ2-1; D gene ambiguous. Trimming cost V 3 bases and J 1 base, with 19 bases left between them. In germline, CDR1 is KGHSH, CDR2 LQKENI. CDR3 size: 18 residues. CDR3 nucleotide sequence: TGTGCCAGCTCACCTCCACGGGTGACCTACAAGTCCTACAATGAGCAGTTCTTC. It translates to CASSPPRVTYKSYNEQFF.

This clonotype was counted between two and nine times. The chain recombines TRBV14 with TRBJ2-1; D is perhaps TRBD2 (7 bases). The V end was cut by 1 base, the J end by 4 bases, with 14 bases between. CDR1 and CDR2 (germline): SGHDN, FVKESK. This CDR3 region has 16 residues. The CDR3 DNA sequence: TGTGCCAGCAGCCAAGTTGGGGGGGCCTATTACAATGAGCAGTTCTTC. Amino acid sequence: CASSQVGGAYYNEQFF. Supplemented by reference TRBV14 and TRBJ2-1, the full variable domain reads EAGVTQFPSHSVIEKGQTVTLRCDPISGHDNLYWYRRVMGKEIKFLLHFVKESKQDESGMPNNRFLAERTGGTYSTLKVQPAELEDSGVYFCASSQVGGAYYNEQFFGPGTRLTVL.

This clonotype has more than one count but fewer than ten. The chain employs TRBV28 and TRBJ2-3, with D possibly matching TRBD2 (6 bases). V shed 3 bases and J shed 6 bases, with 16 bases lying between them. This CDR3 region has 15 residues. Per the germline V gene, CDR1 is MDHEN and CDR2 is SYDVKM. The CDR3 protein is CASSFGGSSGDTQYF. CDR3 DNA sequence: TGTGCCAGCAGTTTTGGGGGGTCGTCTGGGGATACGCAGTATTTT.

This clonotype has a handful of counts. The chain has TRBV15 and TRBJ1-2; D unresolved. Per germline, CDR1 LNHNV and CDR2 YYDKDF (reference sequence). Trimming took 0 bases from V and 3 from J, leaving 8 bases between them. This CDR3 is built from 14 residues. CDR3 region: CATSRDRSDYGYTF. DNA of the CDR3: TGTGCCACCAGCAGAGATCGGAGCGACTATGGCTACACCTTC.

The chain employs TRBV4-1 and TRBJ2-7; 8 bases are shared with TRBD2. The CDR3 is made up of 15 amino acids. Germline CDR1 MGHRA, CDR2 YSYEKL. V lost 8 bases to trimming and J lost 3 bases; unmatched junction nucleotides: 12. The CDR3, as DNA: TGCGCCAGCCGGCCAGTTTTCGGGGGGGTCTACGAGCAGTACTTC. This gives the protein CASRPVFGGVYEQYF.

This clonotype was counted a single time. The V and J genes are TRBV7-2 and TRBJ1-5; weak D call: TRBD1 (6 bases). Germline loops: CDR1 SGHTA, CDR2 FQGNSA. V dropped 5 bases and J dropped 5 bases, with 13 bases sitting between them. The CDR3 totals 14 residues. In nucleotides, the CDR3 is TGTGCCAGCAGCCGCGGGACACGATATCAGCCCCAGCATTTT. It encodes CASSRGTRYQPQHF.

This clonotype occurred once. This rearrangement joins TRBV16 to TRBJ1-2, with D tentatively TRBD1 (5 bases). The CDR3 is 16 amino acids. Germline values: CDR1 KGHSY, CDR2 FQNENV. The V end was cut by 2 bases, the J end by 4 bases, with 17 bases between. The CDR3 sequence is CASSQAQGGRGYGYTF. The CDR3 DNA reads TGTGCCAGCAGCCAAGCCCAGGGTGGAAGGGGCTATGGCTACACCTTC. Supplemented by reference TRBV16 and TRBJ1-2, the full variable domain reads GEEVAQTPKHLVRGEGQKAKLYCAPIKGHSYVFWYQQVLKNEFKFLISFQNENVFDETGMPKERFSAKCLPNSPCSLEIQATKLEDSAVYFCASSQAQGGRGYGYTFGSGTRLTVV.

The chain is built from TRBV4-1 and TRBJ1-5; no clear D gene. Germline V gives CDR1 MGHRA, CDR2 YSYEKL. CDR3 length equals 13 residues. The V end lost 2 bases, the J end lost 0 bases, and 2 bases lay between the germline ends. The chain's CDR3 is CASSQLSNQPQHF. The DNA of the CDR3 is TGCGCCAGCAGCCAACTTAGCAATCAGCCCCAGCATTTT.

This chain uses TRBV4-2 with TRBJ1-2; unclear D gene. V lost 5 bases to trimming and J lost 5 bases, with 6 bases between them. Germline V gene data show CDR1 as LGHNA and CDR2 as YNFKEQ. The CDR3 runs 11 residues. CDR3 residues: CASSEGYGYTF. CDR3 coding DNA: TGTGCCAGCAGCGAAGGGTATGGCTACACCTTC.

The rearrangement uses TRBV6-1 and TRBJ1-3, with a possible D match to TRBD1 (6 bases). This CDR3 has 14 residues. The germline V and J ends were trimmed by 6 bases and 0 bases, with 9 bases remaining between them. Germline-derived CDR1 and CDR2 are MNHNS and SASEGT. The DNA of the CDR3 is TGTGCCAGCAGGACAGGCAACTCTGGAAACACCATATATTTT. This gives the protein CASRTGNSGNTIYF.

The rearrangement joins TRBV20-1 to TRBJ1-2, with D perhaps matching TRBD1 (6 bases). Trimming took 6 bases from V and 10 from J, leaving 24 bases between them. This CDR3 has 14 residues. Germline V gene data show CDR1 as DFQATT and CDR2 as SNEGSKA (reference sequence). CDR3 nucleotide sequence: TGCAGTGCCGAATCGGAGACAGGTTCCCTGGACTACACCTTC. This sequence encodes CSAESETGSLDYTF.